The rows below give T cell receptor beta chains drawn from one sample of a study of neurological immune-mediated disorders. TCRdb re-analysed the 5' RACE reads in MiXCR, keeping a single row per CDR3 protein. The table shows approximately 50,000 distinct CDR3 sequences, with roughly 8% occurring only once. What was sequenced was PBMCs. All receptors come from a woman aged 40 to 50 in good health. CDR3s include the opening cysteine and the closing phenylalanine or tryptophan. The D gene is left open where the match is weak. Not all rows give a size; the values are once, few, many and, for expanded clones, a class.

cdr3_nt: TGCGCCAGCAGCTTGATGGGGAGCCAAGAGACCCAGTACTTC; cdr3_aa: CASSLMGSQETQYF; d_call: NA; j_call: TRBJ2-5; v_call: TRBV5-1; clone_size: NA
cdr3_nt: TGTGCCAGCAGCTTGGCCGGGTCTAGCGGGAGCCATGAGCAGTTCTTC; cdr3_aa: CASSLAGSSGSHEQFF; d_call: TRBD2; j_call: TRBJ2-1; v_call: TRBV5-5; clone_size: many
cdr3_nt: TGTGCCAGCTCACTGCGGGCGGTCCAGGGCACCGGGGAGCTGTTTTTT; cdr3_aa: CASSLRAVQGTGELFF; d_call: NA; j_call: TRBJ2-2; v_call: TRBV18; clone_size: many
cdr3_nt: TGTGCCATCAGCCCACCGGGGGGTTACAATGAGCAGTTCTTC; cdr3_aa: CAISPPGGYNEQFF; d_call: TRBD2; j_call: TRBJ2-1; v_call: TRBV10-3; clone_size: many
cdr3_nt: TGTGCCAGCAGTTCCACCGGTCAGGGTCGGAATCAGCCCCAGCATTTT; cdr3_aa: CASSSTGQGRNQPQHF; d_call: NA; j_call: TRBJ1-5; v_call: TRBV6-5; clone_size: many
cdr3_nt: TGCAGTGCTTCTAAGACTAGCGGGACCTCGTGGGGGGAGCAGTTCTTC; cdr3_aa: CSASKTSGTSWGEQFF; d_call: TRBD2; j_call: TRBJ2-1; v_call: TRBV20-1; clone_size: many
cdr3_nt: TGTGCCATCAGTGAGGGAGGCTACACCTTC; cdr3_aa: CAISEGGYTF; d_call: NA; j_call: TRBJ1-2; v_call: TRBV10-3; clone_size: medium-sized
cdr3_nt: TGTGCCATCAGTGAGGGGGATGGGTACGAGCAGTACTTC; cdr3_aa: CAISEGDGYEQYF; d_call: NA; j_call: TRBJ2-7; v_call: TRBV10-3; clone_size: many
cdr3_nt: TGTGCCAGCAGCTTAAGGGGGGGGGCAGGGAACACTGAAGCTTTCTTT; cdr3_aa: CASSLRGGAGNTEAFF; d_call: NA; j_call: TRBJ1-1; v_call: TRBV7-6; clone_size: many
cdr3_nt: TGCAGTGCTAGATCTAGGGGACAGGCCTACAATGAGCAGTTCTTC; cdr3_aa: CSARSRGQAYNEQFF; d_call: TRBD1; j_call: TRBJ2-1; v_call: TRBV20-1; clone_size: many
cdr3_nt: TGCAGCGTTGGTTCCACTGAAGCTTTCTTT; cdr3_aa: CSVGSTEAFF; d_call: NA; j_call: TRBJ1-1; v_call: TRBV29-1; clone_size: many
cdr3_nt: TGTGCCAGCAGCCCCTTTACCAGTCTGACCTACGAGCAGTACTTC; cdr3_aa: CASSPFTSLTYEQYF; d_call: NA; j_call: TRBJ2-7; v_call: TRBV6-2/TRBV6-3; clone_size: NA
cdr3_nt: TGTGCCAGCAGTTACTCAGGAGGGTTTGGGATGAACACTGAAGCTTTCTTT; cdr3_aa: CASSYSGGFGMNTEAFF; d_call: NA; j_call: TRBJ1-1; v_call: TRBV6-5; clone_size: many
cdr3_nt: TGCGCCAGCAGCTTGACACTGAGCTCCTACAATGAGCAGTTCTTC; cdr3_aa: CASSLTLSSYNEQFF; d_call: NA; j_call: TRBJ2-1; v_call: TRBV5-1; clone_size: many
cdr3_nt: TGCGCCAGCAGCTTGAAGGGTAGCGGGAGGAGGCAAGGCATTCAGTACTTC; cdr3_aa: CASSLKGSGRRQGIQYF; d_call: TRBD2; j_call: TRBJ2-4; v_call: TRBV5-1; clone_size: NA
cdr3_nt: TGTGCCACCAGCAGAGAACTAGCGGGACTGTCCTACGAGCAGTACTTC; cdr3_aa: CATSRELAGLSYEQYF; d_call: TRBD2; j_call: TRBJ2-7; v_call: TRBV15; clone_size: many
cdr3_nt: TGTGCCAGCAGCTCAATACGCGGGGAGACCCAGTACTTC; cdr3_aa: CASSSIRGETQYF; d_call: NA; j_call: TRBJ2-5; v_call: TRBV7-9; clone_size: many
cdr3_nt: TGTGCCATCGCCGGGACAGGGGGTCGTAGTTACGAGCAGTACTTC; cdr3_aa: CAIAGTGGRSYEQYF; d_call: TRBD1; j_call: TRBJ2-7; v_call: TRBV10-3; clone_size: many
cdr3_nt: TGTGCCAGCAGATCCCGTCAGGGACACTATGGCTACACCTTC; cdr3_aa: CASRSRQGHYGYTF; d_call: NA; j_call: TRBJ1-2; v_call: TRBV27; clone_size: many
cdr3_nt: TGTGCCAGCAGGTTGGAAGGGGGCTTTGGTTCACCCCTCCACTTT; cdr3_aa: CASRLEGGFGSPLHF; d_call: TRBD1; j_call: TRBJ1-6; v_call: TRBV27; clone_size: NA
cdr3_nt: TGCGCCAGCAGCTTGGACCTTAGGGCCGCCGGGGAGCTGTTTTTT; cdr3_aa: CASSLDLRAAGELFF; d_call: NA; j_call: TRBJ2-2; v_call: TRBV5-1; clone_size: medium-sized
cdr3_nt: TGTGCCAGCAGCTTGACAGGGGAGGGCTACACCTTC; cdr3_aa: CASSLTGEGYTF; d_call: TRBD1; j_call: TRBJ1-2; v_call: TRBV7-2; clone_size: many
cdr3_nt: TGTGCCAGCAGCCAACCGACTAGCGGGGAGCAATACGAGCAGTACTTC; cdr3_aa: CASSQPTSGEQYEQYF; d_call: NA; j_call: TRBJ2-7; v_call: TRBV3-2; clone_size: NA
cdr3_nt: TGTGCCAGCAGTTACTTGGGAGGGAGAAATGAGCAGTTCTTC; cdr3_aa: CASSYLGGRNEQFF; d_call: TRBD2; j_call: TRBJ2-1; v_call: TRBV6-2/TRBV6-3; clone_size: many
cdr3_nt: TGCAGTGCTACCGTTTCAGGCCGCTCTGGAAACACCATATATTTT; cdr3_aa: CSATVSGRSGNTIYF; d_call: NA; j_call: TRBJ1-3; v_call: TRBV20-1; clone_size: many
cdr3_nt: TGCAGTGCTAGGCCGTCCGGGACCAAGACCTACGAGCAGTACTTC; cdr3_aa: CSARPSGTKTYEQYF; d_call: NA; j_call: TRBJ2-7; v_call: TRBV20-1; clone_size: many
cdr3_nt: TGTGCCAGCAGCCGGGGGATGTTATCAAGCTCCTATAATTCACCCCTCCACTTT; cdr3_aa: CASSRGMLSSSYNSPLHF; d_call: NA; j_call: TRBJ1-6; v_call: TRBV7-8; clone_size: many
cdr3_nt: TGTGCCATCGACCATGAGGGAAACACCATATATTTT; cdr3_aa: CAIDHEGNTIYF; d_call: NA; j_call: TRBJ1-3; v_call: TRBV12-3/TRBV12-4; clone_size: many
cdr3_nt: TGCGCCAGCACCCCGTCCACGCCGAACACTGAAGCTTTCTTT; cdr3_aa: CASTPSTPNTEAFF; d_call: NA; j_call: TRBJ1-1; v_call: TRBV5-1; clone_size: many
cdr3_nt: TGCAGTGCTAGAGGCCTAGCGGCTCCCGACTACGAGCAGTACTTC; cdr3_aa: CSARGLAAPDYEQYF; d_call: TRBD2; j_call: TRBJ2-7; v_call: TRBV20-1; clone_size: many
cdr3_nt: TGTGCCAGCAGACCCCTAGCGCCGGACACCGGGGAGCTGTTTTTT; cdr3_aa: CASRPLAPDTGELFF; d_call: NA; j_call: TRBJ2-2; v_call: TRBV6-5; clone_size: many
cdr3_nt: TGTGCCAGCAGTTTGGGGCAGGGTATTAACACCGGGGAGCTGTTTTTT; cdr3_aa: CASSLGQGINTGELFF; d_call: NA; j_call: TRBJ2-2; v_call: TRBV12-3/TRBV12-4; clone_size: many
cdr3_nt: TGTGCCACCAGTGATACAACAGGGGCGGGCAATCAGCCCCAGCATTTT; cdr3_aa: CATSDTTGAGNQPQHF; d_call: TRBD1; j_call: TRBJ1-5; v_call: TRBV24-1; clone_size: many
cdr3_nt: TGTGCCAGCAGCTGGGGCGGGAGTGGGTACAATGAGCAGTTCTTC; cdr3_aa: CASSWGGSGYNEQFF; d_call: TRBD2; j_call: TRBJ2-1; v_call: TRBV6-2/TRBV6-3; clone_size: many
cdr3_nt: TGTGCCAGCAGCCAGTCCGGGGGGGAGCAGTACTTC; cdr3_aa: CASSQSGGEQYF; d_call: TRBD2; j_call: TRBJ2-7; v_call: TRBV3-1; clone_size: many
cdr3_nt: TGCAGTGCTCCCAAGGGCCCTTTCACTATCTCCCCCGGCGAGCAGTACTTC; cdr3_aa: CSAPKGPFTISPGEQYF; d_call: NA; j_call: TRBJ2-7; v_call: TRBV20-1; clone_size: few
cdr3_nt: TGCAGTTGGGCAGGGGTAGATAAAAACATTCAGTACTTC; cdr3_aa: CSWAGVDKNIQYF; d_call: NA; j_call: TRBJ2-4; v_call: TRBV20-1; clone_size: many
cdr3_nt: TGTGCCACCAGCAGAGGACTAGCGAGAACCTACAATGAGCAGTTCTTC; cdr3_aa: CATSRGLARTYNEQFF; d_call: TRBD2; j_call: TRBJ2-1; v_call: TRBV15; clone_size: many
cdr3_nt: TGTGCCACCAGTGATACTATGGAGGGCCAAGAGACCCAGTACTTC; cdr3_aa: CATSDTMEGQETQYF; d_call: NA; j_call: TRBJ2-5; v_call: TRBV24-1; clone_size: many
cdr3_nt: TGTGCCATCACATTCGGGAGTAACTATGGCTACACCTTC; cdr3_aa: CAITFGSNYGYTF; d_call: NA; j_call: TRBJ1-2; v_call: TRBV10-3; clone_size: many